Sequencing of this T cell receptor beta chain was carried out in a study of CD8+ T cells in alopecia areata. Treatment described: oral pan-JAK inhibitor, 5-10 mg twice daily. Germline CDR1 SQVTM, CDR2 ANQGSEA. The CDR3 has 12 residues. The V segment lost 7 bases and the J segment 1 base; nucleotides outside the gene matches: 1. It was cDNA, reverse transcribed from extracted RNA, that served as the sequencing template. Assay: immunoSEQ multiplex PCR; the TCRdb copy retains only in-frame clones and omits some. The data show hundreds of thousands of clones, around 64% seen once. This sequence was found in a human donor with alopecia areata. V usage is TRBV29-1 and J usage is TRBJ1-5, with 7 bases aligning to TRBD1. The sample consisted of CD4+ T cells sorted from blood, taken at week 52, from a patient treated with tofacitinib. The CDR3 DNA sequence: TGCAGCGCGGGACAGAGCAATCAGCCCCAGCATTTT. Translating gives CSAGQSNQPQHF.